Listed below are T cell receptor beta chains from one sample, sequenced in a study of blood T cell repertoires in COVID-19. The assay was immunoSEQ multiplex PCR, and TCRdb's table has in-frame clones only and misses some. Of 95,000 to 120,000 clones listed, 80% to 90% are singletons. Sequenced: peripheral blood. The receptors come from a man in his forties with acute or convalescent COVID-19. Each CDR3 is given with its conserved first and last residue.

j_call | v_call | cdr3_aa
TRBJ2-2 | TRBV10-3 | CAITGSNTGELFF
TRBJ1-2 | TRBV7-2 | CASSFSAQTTYGYTF
TRBJ1-5 | TRBV21-1 | CASTRRGDSNQPQHF
TRBJ1-1 | TRBV10-3 | CATGAATGRTEAFF
TRBJ1-1 | TRBV11-2 | CASSLGQVYYLNTEAFF
TRBJ1-1 | TRBV27 | CAIKGQGNTEAFF
TRBJ2-5 | TRBV5-1 | CASSLLTVRETQYF
TRBJ1-4 | TRBV7-9 | CASSLNRDTEKLFF
TRBJ2-3 | TRBV30 | CAWSGYTDTQYF
TRBJ2-1 | TRBV19 | CASSISGGYYNEQFF
TRBJ1-3 | TRBV4-3 | CASSQDIGDSFSGNTIYF
TRBJ2-6 | TRBV29-1 | CSVSGAGANVLTF
TRBJ2-1 | TRBV29-1 | CSVERDRGPPNEQFF
TRBJ2-3 | TRBV4-3 | CASSLNRGHRSTDTQYF
TRBJ1-6 | TRBV10-2 | CASMEGVGFPSPLHF
TRBJ2-5 | TRBV18 | CASSPRDRLGETQYF
TRBJ2-7 | TRBV5-6 | CASSFPTGGFYEQYF
TRBJ2-7 | TRBV2 | CASRDLYRDRGSPDYEQYF
TRBJ2-5 | TRBV7-9 | CASSPPRSSGGETQYF
TRBJ2-3 | TRBV11-3 | CASSSGTGSDTQYF
TRBJ1-1 | TRBV12-5 | CASGLTGTENTEAFF
TRBJ2-3 | TRBV2 | CASSEALLTGQGFVDTQYF
TRBJ1-3 | TRBV12-5 | CASGLVLANGGNTIYF
TRBJ1-2 | TRBV9 | CASSVDGGPGGYTF
TRBJ2-7 | TRBV24-1 | CATSDLQLGGSGPYEQYF
TRBJ2-3 | TRBV5-1 | CASSLMASGTDTQYF
TRBJ1-2 | TRBV19 | CASTRQGMGYGYTF
TRBJ2-7 | TRBV6-5 | CASTSAGVGEQYF
TRBJ2-1 | TRBV19 | CASRLGRDRFYNEQFF
TRBJ2-7 | TRBV2 | CASSGNSGTGYSYEQYF
TRBJ2-3 | TRBV7-9 | CASSLGLRAGVFVQYF
TRBJ2-3 | TRBV5-1 | CASSVGQGSDTQYF
TRBJ2-3 | TRBV19 | CASSDLAGGPDTQYF
TRBJ2-3 | TRBV10-3 | CALASGGSTDTQYF
TRBJ2-7 | TRBV5-1 | CASSPPGQARDEQYF
TRBJ1-1 | TRBV11-3 | CASSRTPGAEAFF
TRBJ2-1 | TRBV9 | CASSIIGHPLGNEQFF
TRBJ2-7 | TRBV21-1 | CASSKRTREQYF
TRBJ1-6 | TRBV7-2 | CASSLGQGYNSPLHF
TRBJ2-2 | TRBV6-2/TRBV6-3 | CASRYTPTGTGWASGELFF
TRBJ2-1 | TRBV19 | CASSIDQRGDTSYNEQFF
TRBJ1-4 | TRBV15 | CATSRAYLEKLFF
TRBJ1-2 | TRBV11-2 | CASSSREVRGYTF
TRBJ1-4 | TRBV5-1 | CASSPRGTFNEKLFF
TRBJ1-4 | TRBV7-9 | CASSLGISVTNEKLFF
TRBJ2-1 | TRBV5-1 | CASSDPGQGYNEQFF